A selection of T cell receptor beta chains follows, all from one sample in a study of CD8 T cells in Susac syndrome. In TCRdb, the immunoSEQ multiplex PCR reads were re-called with MiXCR into one record per CDR3 protein. Counted here are 75,000 to 95,000 distinct CDR3 sequences, approximately 96% occurring once; the ten biggest clones make up approximately 0.57%. The specimen was CD8+ T cells from PBMCs. The receptors were gathered from a human donor with Susac syndrome. CDR3s include the opening cysteine and the closing phenylalanine or tryptophan.

v_gene: TRBV23-1; j_gene: TRBJ1-2; CDR3aa: CASSQSWSRGGGYTF
v_gene: TRBV20-1; j_gene: TRBJ2-3; CDR3aa: CSASFGLAGASDTQYF
v_gene: TRBV20-1; j_gene: TRBJ1-6; CDR3aa: CSARGSGQVADSPLHF
v_gene: TRBV4-2; j_gene: TRBJ1-1; CDR3aa: CASSQDNGGMNTEAFF
v_gene: TRBV4-1; j_gene: TRBJ2-2; CDR3aa: CASSQEGGRELFF
v_gene: TRBV19; j_gene: TRBJ2-1; CDR3aa: CASSISGLDEQFF
v_gene: TRBV20-1; j_gene: TRBJ2-5; CDR3aa: CSARDGTSGDRETQYF
v_gene: TRBV29-1; j_gene: TRBJ2-2; CDR3aa: CSGVTGANTGELFF
v_gene: TRBV30; j_gene: TRBJ2-7; CDR3aa: CAWGDGSSYEQYF
v_gene: TRBV19; j_gene: TRBJ2-6; CDR3aa: CASSIIGIGDRDSGANVLTF
v_gene: TRBV7-9; j_gene: TRBJ2-1; CDR3aa: CASSSRVLARDEQFF
v_gene: TRBV20-1; j_gene: TRBJ1-2; CDR3aa: CSASAPKGLGGYTF
v_gene: TRBV2; j_gene: TRBJ1-1; CDR3aa: CASSQNREGLQAFF
v_gene: TRBV6-6; j_gene: TRBJ2-1; CDR3aa: CASSLRLAGEGNEQFF
v_gene: TRBV2; j_gene: TRBJ2-3; CDR3aa: CASSVMTGPDTQYF
v_gene: TRBV24-1; j_gene: TRBJ1-1; CDR3aa: CATSATGPLNTEAFF
v_gene: TRBV20-1; j_gene: TRBJ2-7; CDR3aa: CSASQGEAEQYF
v_gene: TRBV20-1; j_gene: TRBJ2-2; CDR3aa: CSAANMDKMFF
v_gene: TRBV7-8; j_gene: TRBJ2-2; CDR3aa: CASSLINTGELFF
v_gene: TRBV7-9; j_gene: TRBJ2-5; CDR3aa: CASSLQGYQETQYF
v_gene: TRBV30; j_gene: TRBJ1-2; CDR3aa: CAWKGSYGYTF
v_gene: TRBV20-1; j_gene: TRBJ2-1; CDR3aa: CSAREGRPSINEQFF
v_gene: TRBV6-6; j_gene: TRBJ1-5; CDR3aa: CASSYFGTGSNQPQHF
v_gene: TRBV4-2; j_gene: TRBJ1-1; CDR3aa: CASSQDSGGGNTEAFF
v_gene: TRBV20-1; j_gene: TRBJ2-4; CDR3aa: CSAWVGQAGDIQYF
v_gene: TRBV20-1; j_gene: TRBJ1-5; CDR3aa: CSARDTLVGPQHF
v_gene: TRBV30; j_gene: TRBJ2-2; CDR3aa: CAWNYPGELFF